The source of this TCR beta chain is a study of blood T cell repertoires in COVID-19. This CDR3 has 16 amino acids. Germline V gene sequence: CDR1 SGHDT, CDR2 YYEEEE. Trimming removed 4 bases at V and 8 bases at J, with 24 bases between. Clones were sequenced by immunoSEQ multiplex PCR, and TCRdb holds only the in-frame ones, with some missing. The table shows 300,000 to 450,000 clones, with 85% to 90% occurring only once. The sequencing sample was made of peripheral blood. The chain recombines TRBV5-6 with TRBJ1-1; D remains unclear. The sequence was collected from a human donor in a cohort sampled during active COVID-19. The CDR3 region is CASSLNLDPMGREAFF. In DNA form, the CDR3 reads TGTGCCAGCAGCCTTAATCTCGACCCCATGGGGAGAGAAGCTTTCTTT.